This TCR beta chain came from a study of cytomegalovirus exposure and HLA in healthy donors. The wider study: The early release's HLA-typed donors yielded 80 million to 95 million unique TCRs. Study results and limitations: Within a later analysis, the majority of CMV-associated TCR beta chains appeared HLA-restricted.

The PCR employed 60 Vbeta primers together with 13 Jbeta primers. Assay: immunoSEQ multiplex PCR; the TCRdb copy retains only in-frame clones and omits some. Of approximately 180,000 clones in the sample, about four fifths were seen once. The CDR3 contains 12 residues. Trimming removed 2 bases at V and 6 bases at J, with 5 bases between. The germline V gene has CDR1 GTSNPN and CDR2 SVGIG (reference sequence). About this clone: Antigen: not known.

The specimen sequenced was PBMCs. This TCR came from a woman under 30 in good health and CMV-seropositive. This chain uses TRBV30 with TRBJ1-6; D is unresolved. Written as DNA, the CDR3 is TGTGCCTGGAGTCGGGTTAATTCACCCCTCCACTTT. Amino acid sequence: CAWSRVNSPLHF.